This T cell receptor beta chain was retrieved from a study of cytomegalovirus exposure and HLA in healthy donors (TCRdb year 2017). The study in broad terms: An earlier analysis of roughly 610 of the donors reported 250 to 350 Gb of sequence data and 95 million to 120 million unique TCR beta sequences obtained from roughly 170 million T cells. The study profiled the T cell repertoires of more than 500 subjects by immunosequencing and related them to cytomegalovirus serostatus. A later genetic analysis used genome-wide SNP genotypes for about 60% of the roughly 700 donors, treating that subset as a discovery cohort. Both class I and class II loci were covered by HLA typing, at four-digit resolution. Alongside the repertoire data, information on donor age, sex, ethnicity and CMV serostatus was compiled. Roughly 5 DR-DQ haplotypes were handled as single units for association and clustering, since linkage in the cohort was strong. The number of typed donors differed by locus: about 629-630 for A, B, C, DRB1 and DQB1; some 500 for DQA1; about 600 for DPA1; and around 470 for DPB1. To decide whether each TCR beta V gene segment behaved as functional or pseudogenic, an earlier analysis of fewer than 750 of the donors relied on high-throughput TCR beta sequencing. Approximately 310 gigabases of sequencing data and roughly 81 million unique TCR sequences made up an early release that covered around 640 HLA-typed donors. The study aimed to test whether signatures of past pathogen exposure could be identified by cataloging public T cell receptors. Besides the first cohort of hundreds of subjects, a separate validation cohort made up of over 95 different subjects was used. Of the approximately 400 genotyped donors, roughly 80% were placed in the genetic ancestry cluster associated with self-reported Caucasian donors. Among 398 genotyped donors of the cohort, an average of 235,054 unique TCR beta nucleotide sequences were sequenced per donor, approximately 20% of them non-productive. To predict cytomegalovirus infection status, the study combined high-throughput TCR immunosequencing, statistical association of individual TCRs with disease status, and machine learning. In the later analysis, no new phenotypic data were used to find candidate immune exposures; instead, reliance was placed on TCR beta sequences and their occurrence across donors. To study patterns of TCR occurrence, a later analysis re-analyzed previously published TCR beta repertoires from under 750 donors and added high-resolution HLA genotyping. All discovery cohort repertoires had been generated on a single sequencing platform.

In regard to this clone: Its antigen remains unidentified. No base qualities exist here, and no much larger clone lies one base off it.

The cohort consisted of 666 healthy bone marrow donors. At the time of sampling, every cohort member was nominally healthy, though immune exposures that went unrecorded were likely present. The donor tested CMV seronegative and was one of the 352 seronegative cohort members. A peripheral blood sample was collected from each donor, and TCR beta sequencing was performed on peripheral blood mononuclear cells. The Qiagen DNeasy Blood Extraction Kit was used to extract genomic DNA from the blood cell samples. The receptor library was made with the immunoSEQ multiplex PCR assay. For the multiplex PCR, a mixture combining 60 forward primers for TCR Vbeta segments and 13 reverse primers for TCR Jbeta segments was used. The CDR3 region of rearranged TCR beta genes was amplified from genomic DNA with a multiplex PCR assay. Amplified TCR beta libraries were sequenced as 87-base-pair reads on the Illumina HiSeq System. The source study handled its data this way. In a later analysis, tens of millions of unique TCR beta chains were counted across the 500 to 850 repertoires, and around 10 million of these chains were shared by at least two donors. To remove PCR and sequencing errors, raw reads were error-corrected and collapsed into unique sequences using a nearest-neighbor algorithm that merged closely related sequences. To assign V, D and J gene segments, CDR3 sequences were aligned to IMGT reference sequences. For a sequence to be retained, a match of at least six nucleotides was required to both a V gene segment and a J gene segment. Rearrangements were called productive when the CDR3 lacked stop codons and stayed in frame with V and J; all others were non-productive. Following IMGT convention, CDR3 was defined as the stretch from the second conserved V-encoded cysteine to the conserved J-encoded phenylalanine. The earlier analysis of about 640 of the donors excluded any sequence lacking an unambiguous match to a single V gene segment. An earlier analysis of some 500 of the donors classified V segments as functional when productive rearrangements were above 56.7% and as segregating when the standard deviation between donors was above 5%. To diagnose cytomegalovirus status from the catalog of TCR beta chain sequences, a statistical classification framework was built. V and J gene assignment, in a later analysis, came from comparing TCR nucleotide sequences with IMGT/GENE-DB human TR gene sequences. A later analysis assigned CDR3 sequences and most-parsimonious VDJ recombination scenarios with the TCRdist pipeline. In a later analysis, every TCR beta chain was defined by the combination of its CDR3 amino acid sequence and its V-gene family, and reads without a unique V-gene family were dropped. As a way to deal with suspected cross-contamination and a sequencing artifact, a later analysis dropped under 600 nucleotide sequences that were highly shared and had low generation probability. For each public chain, a later analysis derived a clonal expansion index from normalized ranks of inferred template counts within each repertoire. A later analysis computed generation probabilities with a VDJ recombination model fitted to out-of-frame rearrangements, and checked the results against IGoR. In a later analysis, hypergeometric tests were used to score TCR-TCR, TCR-HLA and TCR-CMV co-occurrence, with a repertoire-size bias correction applied to TCR pairs. To estimate false discovery rates, a later analysis permuted the HLA or CMV assignments 20 times. In a later analysis, co-occurring TCRs were grouped with DBSCAN, and TCRdist sequence similarity was added when clustering was performed within HLA-allele-positive subsets. For co-occurrence clustering, repertoires with fewer than 30,000 or more than 120,000 public chains were excluded, along with five repertoires with anomalous nucleotide sharing. TCRdb carries this immuneACCESS record with in-frame sequences only. Its versions omit some clonotypes, under half of them owing to an unresolved V gene in the studies checked, with the rest unexplained. That table supplies the V and J calls and clone size; D and trimming were determined from the DNA. Counted in this sample were about 130,000 clones; about 72% of them appeared once. The biggest ten clones account for 1.3% to 1.5% of the sample.

Broad study findings and their caveats: Several of the top co-occurrence clusters appeared to be linked to parvovirus B19, influenza, CMV and Epstein-Barr virus, according to a later analysis. In this cohort, only TCR beta chains were sequenced, and detectable features were limited by the absence of alpha or paired-chain data. A later genetic analysis associated a missense DCLRE1C variant with V-gene and J-gene trimming of TCR beta chains, and an independent cohort replicated the association. Linkage disequilibrium might explain the correlated functional status among segregating V segments, but an unknown experimental factor could not be excluded. The classifier was reported to diagnose cytomegalovirus status with high specificity and sensitivity in both the original cohort and the validation cohort. The authors suggested that the approach could potentially be extended to other disease states and immunological phenotypes. While some public TCRs were present in many individuals, most TCR sequences turned up only very rarely across donors. A cluster of highly shared sequence variants was judged likely to be a technical artifact of the sequencing pipeline. In vitro tests confirmed that a few of the cytomegalovirus-associated TCR beta chains recognize cytomegalovirus antigens. Compared with equally common non-associated chains, HLA-associated TCR beta chains in a later analysis were more clonally expanded and had lower generation probabilities. Sequencing depth was assumed to be roughly uniform across donors in the presence/absence analyses, though that assumption may not hold. According to a later analysis, TCR association rates differed among HLA loci, with DRB1 alleles showing the most associated TCRs and HLA-C alleles showing the fewest. An earlier analysis of around 600 of the donors showed that most TCR beta V segments appeared in productive rearrangements either about 90% or about 30% of the time, which broadly matched IMGT annotations. For the cohort, immune exposure information was limited to CMV serostatus. At a false discovery rate of 0.05, a later analysis linked fewer than 20,000 TCR beta sequences to specific HLA alleles. A later analysis found that most CMV-associated TCR beta chains appeared HLA-restricted, with HLA associations seemingly driven largely by CMV exposure. In the study, about 150 TCR beta chains were listed as associated with cytomegalovirus. Because counts were too low, some 17 rarely observed V segments, including chromosome 9 orphons, were left out of the earlier analysis of roughly 600 of the donors. When HLA alleles, especially DR and DQ, strongly co-occurred, attributing TCR associations to individual alleles was difficult. A later genetic analysis reported fewer N-insertions in productive TCRs among donors in an Asian-associated ancestry cluster than the approximately 700-donor mean. A further reported finding was that TCR beta sequences accurately predicted the HLA-A and HLA-B alleles for most subjects in the first cohort. Because HLA typing was unavailable for some donors at each locus, only the typed subset was used in association tests.

This clonotype was sampled from a female donor in good health and CMV-seronegative. Sequenced: PBMCs.

The encoded CDR3 is CASSMGGGSTYEQYF. The nucleotide sequence reads TGTGCCAGTAGTATGGGGGGTGGCAGCACCTACGAGCAGTACTTC. The V and J genes are TRBV19 and TRBJ2-7; TRBD2 might be the D gene, on 6 matching bases. V and J lose 3 bases and 2 bases, and a span of 14 bases separates them. From its cysteine to its phenylalanine, the CDR3 spans 15 amino acids. Here the CDR3 DNA is all that survives: 45 bases in frame from base 1. CDR1 LNHDA and CDR2 SQIVND are derived from the germline V gene (reference sequence).